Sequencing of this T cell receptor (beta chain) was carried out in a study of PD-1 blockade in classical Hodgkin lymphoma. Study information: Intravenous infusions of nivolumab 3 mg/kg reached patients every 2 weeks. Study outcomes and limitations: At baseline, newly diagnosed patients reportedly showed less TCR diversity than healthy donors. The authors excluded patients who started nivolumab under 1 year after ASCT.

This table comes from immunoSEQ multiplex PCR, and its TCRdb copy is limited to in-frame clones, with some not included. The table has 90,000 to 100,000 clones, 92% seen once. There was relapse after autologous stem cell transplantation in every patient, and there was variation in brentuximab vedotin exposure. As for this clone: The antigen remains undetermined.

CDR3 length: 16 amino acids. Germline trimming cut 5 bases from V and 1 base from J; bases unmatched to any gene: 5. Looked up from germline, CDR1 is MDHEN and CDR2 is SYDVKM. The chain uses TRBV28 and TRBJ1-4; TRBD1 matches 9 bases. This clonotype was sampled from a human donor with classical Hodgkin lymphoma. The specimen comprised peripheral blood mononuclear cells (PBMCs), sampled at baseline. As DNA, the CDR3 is TGTGCCAGCAGTGCCTACAGGGGGCAAACTAATGAAAAACTGTTTTTT. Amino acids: CASSAYRGQTNEKLFF.